This T cell receptor (beta chain) was retrieved from a study of neoadjuvant nivolumab and ipilimumab in lung cancer. Turning to the study itself: The combination arm added day-1 ipilimumab 1 mg/kg to nivolumab 3 mg/kg on days 1, 15, 29.

V was pared by 3 bases and J by 5 bases, with 8 bases of the junction left unmatched. The CDR3 spans 15 residues. Germline V gives CDR1 LNHDA, CDR2 SQIVND (reference sequence). Notes on this clone: Its matching antigen is unknown.

TCRdb's copy holds only in-frame clones and misses some; the assay was immunoSEQ multiplex PCR. Of about 17,000 clones in the sample, less than 85% are singletons; the top ten hold under 8.5%. Notes on the study in general: Only two of four nivolumab-treated tumors gained richness and clonality by surgery. Blood richness before therapy tracked richness in tumors resected after neoadjuvant therapy.

Sample: tumor tissue, taken after neoadjuvant nivolumab, alone or with ipilimumab, at or shortly before surgery. The chain links TRBV19 to TRBJ2-5; 8 bases are a match to TRBD1. The source is an adult with non-small cell lung cancer. CDR3: CASSIPGGGGETQYF. As DNA, the CDR3 is TGTGCCAGTAGTATTCCAGGGGGCGGAGGGGAGACCCAGTACTTC.